Below are 26 T cell receptor beta chains sequenced from a single sample in a study of blood T cell repertoires in COVID-19. Libraries were prepared by immunoSEQ multiplex PCR; TCRdb keeps only in-frame clonotypes and omits some of them. This table has 150,000 to 200,000 clones, approximately 80% appearing once. The sequenced material came from PBMCs or T cells enriched from blood (not recorded which). The receptors come from a woman aged 45-65 years who had recovered from COVID-19.

The CDR3 coding sequence is TGTGCCAGCAGCCAAGGATCTAGGACACCCTACAATGAGCAGTTCTTC. As protein: CASSQGSRTPYNEQFF. The V gene is TRBV3-1 (or the pseudogene TRBV3-2), the J gene TRBJ2-1, with TRBD1 as a possible D gene (5 bases). Germline loops: CDR1 LGHDT, CDR2 YNNKEL (reference sequence). CDR3 size: 16 residues. The ends were cut back, 1 base at V and 2 bases at J, with 12 bases in the middle.

As regards this clone: Other DNA sequences in the same sample also yield this CDR3. CDR3 nucleotides: TGTGCCAGCTCACCGGGACAGGGTTACACCGGGGAGCTGTTTTTT. This codes for CASSPGQGYTGELFF. J is TRBJ2-2 and V is TRBV18; 9 bases are a match to TRBD1. J gave up 3 bases and V 3 bases, and 2 bases lay outside the gene matches. CDR1 and CDR2 (germline): KGHSH, LQKENI. This CDR3 spans 15 amino acids. The whole variable domain, filled in from reference TRBV18 and TRBJ2-2, reads NAGVMQNPRHLVRRRGQEARLRCSPMKGHSHVYWYRQLPEEGLKFMVYLQKENIIDESGMPKERFSAEFPKEGPSILRIQQVVRGDSAAYFCASSPGQGYTGELFFGEGSRLTVL.

In this sample, this clone turned up a few times. The chain employs TRBV4-1 and TRBJ1-1, with TRBD1 matching 7 bases. J lost 1 base, V lost 2 bases, and 4 bases had no gene match. The CDR3 spans 15 residues. Germline V gene lookup returns CDR1 MGHRA and CDR2 YSYEKL. In DNA form, the CDR3 reads TGCGCCAGCAGCCAATCACAGGGGCGGAACACTGAAGCTTTCTTT. Translation: CASSQSQGRNTEAFF.

V gene TRBV20-1 combines with J gene TRBJ1-1, with D tentatively TRBD1 (5 bases). Trimming left V 4 bases short and J 11 bases short, with 5 bases between. This CDR3 comprises 8 residues. Germline V lookup: CDR1 DFQATT, CDR2 SNEGSKA (reference sequence). The CDR3: CSAKGAFF. The CDR3 nucleotides are TGCAGTGCTAAGGGGGCTTTCTTT.

The rearrangement links TRBV12-3 or TRBV12-4 to TRBJ1-4; D remains unclear. Trimming pared 6 bases from V and 5 bases from J, leaving 7 bases between. The CDR3 has 12 residues. CDR3: CASSPRNEKLFF. The CDR3 region has the DNA TGTGCCAGCAGCCCACGGAATGAAAAACTGTTTTTT.

The chain uses TRBV15 and TRBJ1-1, with TRBD1 identical over 9 bases. Germline loops: CDR1 LNHNV, CDR2 YYDKDF (reference sequence). The ends lost 5 bases at V and 10 bases at J; junction bases unmatched: 14. The CDR3 totals 15 residues. CDR3 DNA: TGTGCCACCAGCGGCCGGACAGGGGTGGTGGGGCGAGCTTTCTTT. Translation gives CATSGRTGVVGRAFF.

The gene calls are TRBV3-1 (or the pseudogene TRBV3-2) and TRBJ2-7; D is unresolved. Trimming shortened V by 4 bases and J by 4 bases, and 14 bases separated the two germline ends. This CDR3 is built from 14 residues. Per the germline V gene, CDR1 is LGHDT and CDR2 is YNNKEL (reference sequence). The CDR3 here is CASSPQTDFYEQYF. Here the CDR3 DNA reads TGTGCCAGCAGCCCACAAACTGACTTTTACGAGCAGTACTTC.

The rearrangement joins TRBV5-1 to TRBJ2-1, with 8 bases that match TRBD2. The CDR3 length is 16 residues. The V gene's germline CDR1 is SGHRS and CDR2 YFSETQ. V was pared by 0 bases and J by 2 bases, with 4 bases of the junction left unmatched. CDR3 sequence: CASSLAPGLAYNEQFF. For the CDR3, the DNA is TGCGCCAGCAGCTTGGCCCCGGGACTAGCCTACAATGAGCAGTTCTTC.

The rearrangement joins TRBV18 to TRBJ1-4; unclear D gene. Germline-derived CDR1 and CDR2 are KGHSH and LQKENI. The CDR3 consists of 14 residues. Trimming cost V 3 bases and J 0 bases, with 5 bases left between them. For the CDR3, the DNA is TGTGCCAGCTCACCTAGCGCAACTAATGAAAAACTGTTTTTT. Encoded protein: CASSPSATNEKLFF. The full variable domain, its missing parts supplied by reference TRBV18 and TRBJ1-4, is NAGVMQNPRHLVRRRGQEARLRCSPMKGHSHVYWYRQLPEEGLKFMVYLQKENIIDESGMPKERFSAEFPKEGPSILRIQQVVRGDSAAYFCASSPSATNEKLFFGSGTQLSVL.

V is TRBV7-8 and J is TRBJ1-3; D call uncertain. Trimming took 0 bases from V and 0 from J, leaving 12 bases between them. Germline V lookup: CDR1 SGHVS, CDR2 FQNEAQ. CDR3 length equals 17 residues. CDR3 protein: CASSLAVAALSGNTIYF. In nucleotides, the CDR3 is TGTGCCAGCAGCTTAGCCGTAGCAGCTCTCTCTGGAAACACCATATATTTT.

This chain connects TRBV21-1 to TRBJ2-3; no check of the table's D call, TRBD2, against the DNA was made. TRBV21-1 is a pseudogene locus. The CDR3 is 23 residues long. The CDR3 loop is CASSKGGGIRPKELAGGLDTQYF. The CDR3 DNA sequence: TGTGCCAGCAGCAAAGGTGGGGGCATCCGACCAAAAGAACTAGCGGGAGGCTTAGATACGCAGTATTTT.

This chain connects TRBV19 to TRBJ1-5, with no clear D. Germline loops: CDR1 LNHDA, CDR2 SQIVND (reference sequence). V was shortened by 5 bases and J by 9 bases, with 14 bases between the two germline ends. The CDR3 has 13 residues. The CDR3 loop is CASSADRAGPQHF. The CDR3 nucleotides are TGTGCCAGTAGTGCGGACCGGGCGGGGCCCCAGCATTTT.

Only a few counts were recorded for this clone. The V and J genes are TRBV28 and TRBJ1-4; TRBD1 is a possible D gene (5 bases). Germline V gene lookup returns CDR1 MDHEN and CDR2 SYDVKM. Trimming removed 1 base at V and 0 bases at J, with 12 bases between. This CDR3 comprises 17 residues. CDR3 DNA: TGTGCCAGCAGTTTATTTCCCGGGGGTGCAACTAATGAAAAACTGTTTTTT. Protein sequence: CASSLFPGGATNEKLFF.

This chain connects TRBV19 to TRBJ2-7; D not resolved. The CDR3 is 14 residues long. Trimming took 3 bases from V and 5 from J, leaving 14 bases between them. Germline CDR1 reads LNHDA; CDR2 reads SQIVND (reference sequence). The CDR3 region is CASSIGLVIHEQYF. CDR3 bases: TGTGCCAGTAGTATTGGCCTAGTTATCCACGAGCAGTACTTC.

The V and J genes are TRBV7-3 and TRBJ2-1, with 8 nucleotides matching TRBD2. Germline V gene lookup returns CDR1 SGHTA and CDR2 FQGTGA. The V and J ends lost 4 bases and 8 bases, in that order; junction bases with no gene match: 16. The CDR3 loop spans 17 amino acids. CDR3 amino acids: CASSSPLGSGISDEQFF. CDR3 sequence (DNA): TGTGCCAGCAGCTCCCCGTTGGGTAGCGGGATATCGGATGAGCAGTTCTTC.

The CDR3 nucleotides read TGTGCCAGCAGTTCGGGGACAGGGGAACAAGCTTTCTTT. Amino acid sequence: CASSSGTGEQAFF. The chain joins TRBV12-3 or TRBV12-4 to TRBJ1-1; 10 bases line up with TRBD1. This CDR3 contains 13 residues. The trim removed 4 bases at V and 9 bases at J, leaving 5 bases unmatched.

V and J are TRBV28 and TRBJ1-2; a weak D match, TRBD1 (5 bases). Trimming shortened V by 3 bases and J by 4 bases, and 27 bases separated the two germline ends. Per the germline V gene, CDR1 is MDHEN and CDR2 is SYDVKM. The CDR3 is made up of 19 amino acids. CDR3 in DNA: TGTGCCAGCAGTTTGGATACGGGACTCACCGTTCTTACAGGCTATGGCTACACCTTC. It codes for CASSLDTGLTVLTGYGYTF.

The chain carries TRBV7-6 and TRBJ2-4, with 9 bases fitting TRBD2. J was trimmed by 0 bases and V by 5 bases; bases with no gene match: 2. This CDR3 contains 15 residues. CDR1 and CDR2 (germline): SGHVS, FNYEAQ. In DNA, the CDR3 is TGTGCCAGCAGCCCGACTAGCGGAGCCAAAAACATTCAGTACTTC. Its translation is CASSPTSGAKNIQYF.

The chain combines TRBV6-5 with TRBJ2-1, with a weak D call TRBD1 (6 bases). Germline CDR1 and CDR2: MNHEY and SVGAGI. The CDR3 length is 15 residues. V was pared by 0 bases and J by 10 bases, with 16 bases between. The CDR3 region has the DNA TGTGCCAGCAGTTACTCGACGCTAACAGGGCACGAGCAGTTCTTC. Translating gives CASSYSTLTGHEQFF.

Many counts were recorded for this clone. The J gene is TRBJ2-7, the V gene TRBV5-1; D is possibly TRBD2 (5 bases). V was shortened by 4 bases and J by 4 bases, with 15 bases between the two germline ends. Germline V gene data show CDR1 as SGHRS and CDR2 as YFSETQ. There are 14 residues in the CDR3. The CDR3 region has the DNA TGCGCCAGCAGCACCAACTCGGGCGGGTACGAGCAGTACTTC. This translates into CASSTNSGGYEQYF.

V usage is TRBV20-1 and J usage is TRBJ2-2; D may be TRBD2 (6 bases). Germline V gene sequence: CDR1 DFQATT, CDR2 SNEGSKA (reference sequence). The CDR3 contains 11 residues. The V gene lost 5 bases and the J gene lost 8 bases, with 9 bases spanning the gap. CDR3 nucleotide sequence: TGCAGTGCTCGGGGGAATGGGGAGCTGTTTTTT. This encodes CSARGNGELFF.

The rearrangement joins TRBV28 to TRBJ2-7; D is possibly TRBD1 (5 bases). The CDR3 consists of 17 residues. The V gene's germline CDR1 is MDHEN and CDR2 SYDVKM. Trimming took 7 bases from V and 0 from J, leaving 22 bases between them. CDR3 sequence reads: CASNRRGSGLTSYEQYF. As DNA, the CDR3 is TGTGCCAGCAATCGTAGGGGAAGTGGGCTGACCTCCTACGAGCAGTACTTC.

The chain joins TRBV10-1 to TRBJ1-1; 7 nucleotides agree with TRBD1. CDR3 length: 13 amino acids. Germline lookup yields CDR1 WNHNN and CDR2 SYGVQD (reference sequence). J gave up 6 bases and V 6 bases, and 7 bases lay outside the gene matches. The CDR3 region has the DNA TGCGCCAGCAGAGACAGGGAAGGGGCTGAAGCTTTCTTT. This codes for CASRDREGAEAFF.

This clone was detected a few times. The genes are TRBV5-4 and TRBJ2-2; D is uncertain. Trimming removed 0 bases from V and 0 bases from J, with 9 bases in between. The CDR3 covers 16 residues. Germline CDR1 and CDR2: SGHNT and YYREEE (reference sequence). CDR3 loop: CASSLAAGPNTGELFF. The CDR3 bases are TGTGCCAGCAGCTTGGCCGCAGGTCCGAACACCGGGGAGCTGTTTTTT.

The J gene is TRBJ2-1, the V gene TRBV24-1; 10 nucleotides match TRBD2. CDR1 and CDR2 (germline): KGHDR, SFDVKD. The CDR3 contains 17 residues. Trimming took 0 bases from V and 8 from J; bases not matched to a gene: 9. The CDR3 DNA reads TGTGCCACCAGTGATTTGCCCTCAGCGGGAGGGCCGGATGAGCAGTTCTTC. It yields the protein CATSDLPSAGGPDEQFF.

The chain uses TRBV5-1 and TRBJ2-1, with 10 bases aligning to TRBD1. The CDR3 is 13 amino acids. The germline CDR1 and CDR2 sequences are SGHRS and YFSETQ. J was trimmed by 5 bases and V by 7 bases; bases with no gene match: 3. CDR3 DNA sequence: TGCGCCAGCGCCGGGACAGGGGACAATGAGCAGTTCTTC. Translated, it gives CASAGTGDNEQFF.